Here is one TCR beta chain with its context. These data come from a study of blood T cell repertoires in COVID-19. Study-level background: The United States, Italy and Spain supplied acute and convalescent COVID-19 samples. The analysed material was cDNA or gDNA that came from T cells, B-cell-depleted T cells, or PBMCs.

The CDR3 length is 15 residues. The ends lost 0 bases at V and 2 bases at J; junction bases unmatched: 4. CDR1 SGHRS and CDR2 YFSETQ come from the germline V gene. The authors' processing: Estimation of nucleated cell counts relied on the amplification of reference gene primers. Clones were sequenced by immunoSEQ multiplex PCR, and TCRdb holds only the in-frame ones, with some missing. D and trimming were read from the DNA, whereas the V and J calls and clone size are those reported in that table. The profile shows tens of thousands of clones, approximately 80% of them singletons. Input material: peripheral blood. The TCR was taken from a woman older than 75 with acute or convalescent COVID-19. The chain couples TRBV5-1 to TRBJ2-5; 7 bases are shared with TRBD2. CDR3 loop: CASSLGPSGQETQYF. In DNA form, the CDR3 reads TGCGCCAGCAGCTTGGGGCCTAGCGGACAAGAGACCCAGTACTTC.